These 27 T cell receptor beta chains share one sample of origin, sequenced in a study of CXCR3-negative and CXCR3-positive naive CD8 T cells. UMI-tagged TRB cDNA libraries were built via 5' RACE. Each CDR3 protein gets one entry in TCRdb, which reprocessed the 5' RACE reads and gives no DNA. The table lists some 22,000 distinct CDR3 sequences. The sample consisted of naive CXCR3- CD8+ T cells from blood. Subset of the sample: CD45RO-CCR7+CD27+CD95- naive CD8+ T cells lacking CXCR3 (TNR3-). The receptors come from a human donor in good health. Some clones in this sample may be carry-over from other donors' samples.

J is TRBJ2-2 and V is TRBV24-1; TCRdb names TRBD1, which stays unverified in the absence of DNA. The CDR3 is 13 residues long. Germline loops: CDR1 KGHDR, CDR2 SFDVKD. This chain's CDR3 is CATWDGRTGELFF.

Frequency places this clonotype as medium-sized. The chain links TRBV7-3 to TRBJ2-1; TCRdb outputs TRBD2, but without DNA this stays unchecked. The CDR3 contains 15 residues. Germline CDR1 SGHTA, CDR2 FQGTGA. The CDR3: CASSPSWQSYNEQFF.

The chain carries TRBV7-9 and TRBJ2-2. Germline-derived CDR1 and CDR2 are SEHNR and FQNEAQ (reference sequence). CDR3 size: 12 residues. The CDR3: CASSAGPGELFF.

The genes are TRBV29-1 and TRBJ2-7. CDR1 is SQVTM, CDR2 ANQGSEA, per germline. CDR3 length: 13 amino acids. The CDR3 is CSVEVSSEYEQYF.

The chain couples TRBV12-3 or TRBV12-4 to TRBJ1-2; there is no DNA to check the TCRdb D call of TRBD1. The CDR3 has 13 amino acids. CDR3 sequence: CASTNLPGYGYTF.

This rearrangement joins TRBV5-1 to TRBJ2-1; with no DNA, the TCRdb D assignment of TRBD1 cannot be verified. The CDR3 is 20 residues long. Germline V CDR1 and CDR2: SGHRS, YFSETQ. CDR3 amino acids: CASSGLPGTGPKRPYNEQFF.

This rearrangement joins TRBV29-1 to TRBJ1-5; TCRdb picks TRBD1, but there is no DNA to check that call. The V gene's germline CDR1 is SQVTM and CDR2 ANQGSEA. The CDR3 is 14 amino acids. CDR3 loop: CSVEEGGVGQPQHF. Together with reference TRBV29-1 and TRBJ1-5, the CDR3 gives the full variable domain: SAVISQKPSRDICQRGTSLTIQCQVDSQVTMMFWYRQQPGQSLTLIATANQGSEATYESGFVIDKFPISRPNLTFSTLTVSNMSPEDSSIYLCSVEEGGVGQPQHFGDGTRLSIL.

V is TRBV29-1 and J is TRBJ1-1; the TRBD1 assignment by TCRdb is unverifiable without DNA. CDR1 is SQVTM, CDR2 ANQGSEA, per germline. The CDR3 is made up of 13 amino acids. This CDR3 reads CSVEDRVGTEAFF.

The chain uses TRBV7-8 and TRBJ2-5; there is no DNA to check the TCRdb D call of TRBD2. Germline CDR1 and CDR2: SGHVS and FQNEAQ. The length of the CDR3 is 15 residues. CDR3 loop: CASSPGLAGIETQYF.

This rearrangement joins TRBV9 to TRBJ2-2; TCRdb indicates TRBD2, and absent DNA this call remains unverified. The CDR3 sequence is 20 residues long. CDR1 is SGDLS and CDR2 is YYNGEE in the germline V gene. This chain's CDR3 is CASSGFHVRRTSGGTGELFF. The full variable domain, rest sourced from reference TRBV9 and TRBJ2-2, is DSGVTQTPKHLITATGQRVTLRCSPRSGDLSVYWYQQSLDQGLQFLIQYYNGEERAKGNILERFSAQQFPDLHSELNLSSLELGDSALYFCASSGFHVRRTSGGTGELFFGEGSRLTVL.

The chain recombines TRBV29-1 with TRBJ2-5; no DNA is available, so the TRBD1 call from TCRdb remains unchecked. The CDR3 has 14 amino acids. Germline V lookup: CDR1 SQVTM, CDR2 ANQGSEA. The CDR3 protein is CSVDWLEGVETQYF.

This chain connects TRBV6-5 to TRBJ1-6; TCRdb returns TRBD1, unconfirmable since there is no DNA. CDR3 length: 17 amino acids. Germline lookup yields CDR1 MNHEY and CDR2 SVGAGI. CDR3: CASSSTTTGSYNSPLHF.

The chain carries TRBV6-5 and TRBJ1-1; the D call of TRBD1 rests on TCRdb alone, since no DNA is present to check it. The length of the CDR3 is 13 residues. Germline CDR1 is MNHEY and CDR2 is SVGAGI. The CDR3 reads CASIPGFATEAFF.

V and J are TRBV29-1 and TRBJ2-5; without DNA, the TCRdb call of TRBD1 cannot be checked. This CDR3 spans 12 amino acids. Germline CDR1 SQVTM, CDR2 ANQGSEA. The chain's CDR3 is CSVRGQRETQYF.

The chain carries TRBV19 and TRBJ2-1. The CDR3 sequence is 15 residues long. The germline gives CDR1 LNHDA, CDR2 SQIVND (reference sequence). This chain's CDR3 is CASSIVETQRNEQFF. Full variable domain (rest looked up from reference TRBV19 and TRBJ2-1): DGGITQSPKYLFRKEGQNVTLSCEQNLNHDAMYWYRQDPGQGLRLIYYSQIVNDFQKGDIAEGYSVSREKKESFPLTVTSAQKNPTAFYLCASSIVETQRNEQFFGPGTRLTVL.

CDR3 residues: CASSPLREMNTEAFF. The chain employs TRBV7-7 and TRBJ1-1. CDR3 length equals 15 residues. In germline, CDR1 is SSHAT, CDR2 FNYEAQ (reference sequence).

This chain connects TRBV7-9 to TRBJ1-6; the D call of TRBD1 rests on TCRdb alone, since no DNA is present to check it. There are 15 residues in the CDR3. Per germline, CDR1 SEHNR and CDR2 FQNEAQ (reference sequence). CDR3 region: CASSVYRGGDSPLHF.

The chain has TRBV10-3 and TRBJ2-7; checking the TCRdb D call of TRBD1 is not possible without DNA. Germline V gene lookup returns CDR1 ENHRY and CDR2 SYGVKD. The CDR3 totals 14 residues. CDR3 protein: CAIRGTGGYYEQYF.

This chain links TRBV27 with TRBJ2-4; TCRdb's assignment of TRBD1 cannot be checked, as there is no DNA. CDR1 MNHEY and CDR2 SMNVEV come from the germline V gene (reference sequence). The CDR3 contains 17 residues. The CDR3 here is CASSLEGTGMGKNIQYF.

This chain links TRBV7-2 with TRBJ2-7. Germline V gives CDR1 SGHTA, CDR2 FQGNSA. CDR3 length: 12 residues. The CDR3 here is CASSYTSLEQYF. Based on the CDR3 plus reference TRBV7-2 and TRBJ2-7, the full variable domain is GAGVSQSPSNKVTEKGKDVELRCDPISGHTALYWYRQSLGQGLEFLIYFQGNSAPDKSGLPSDRFSAERTGGSVSTLTIQRTQQEDSAVYLCASSYTSLEQYFGPGTRLTVT.

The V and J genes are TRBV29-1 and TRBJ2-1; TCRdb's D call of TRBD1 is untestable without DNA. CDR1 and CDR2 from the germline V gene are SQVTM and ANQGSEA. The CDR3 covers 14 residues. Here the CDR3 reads CSVGSRGTYNEQFF.

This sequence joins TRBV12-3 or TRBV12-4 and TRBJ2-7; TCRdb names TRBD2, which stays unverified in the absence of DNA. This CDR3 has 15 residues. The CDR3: CASSGTSGGAGEQYF.

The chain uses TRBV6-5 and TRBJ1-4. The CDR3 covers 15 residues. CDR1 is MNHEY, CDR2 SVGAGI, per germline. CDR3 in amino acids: CASSPYGAPNEKLFF.

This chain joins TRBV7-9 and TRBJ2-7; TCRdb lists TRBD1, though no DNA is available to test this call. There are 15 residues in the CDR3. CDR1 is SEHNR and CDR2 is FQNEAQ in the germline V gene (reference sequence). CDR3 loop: CASSGVQGSPYEQYF.

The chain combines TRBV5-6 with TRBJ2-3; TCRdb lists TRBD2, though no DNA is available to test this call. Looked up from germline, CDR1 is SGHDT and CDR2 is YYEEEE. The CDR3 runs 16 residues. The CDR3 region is CASRYSSGVVENTQYF.

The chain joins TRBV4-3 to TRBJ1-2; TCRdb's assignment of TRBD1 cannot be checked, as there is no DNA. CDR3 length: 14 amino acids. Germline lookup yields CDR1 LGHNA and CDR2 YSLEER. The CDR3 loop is CASSQDIQPWGYTF.

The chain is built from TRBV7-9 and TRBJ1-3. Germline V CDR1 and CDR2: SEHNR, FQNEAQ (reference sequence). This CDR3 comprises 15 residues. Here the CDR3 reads CASSLATVSGNTIYF.